Listed below are T cell receptor beta chains from one sample, sequenced in a study of regulatory and conventional T cells in RAG deficiency. Profiling relied on immunoSEQ multiplex PCR, and the TCRdb table lists in-frame clones only, not all of them. The sample includes approximately 35,000 clones, 76% seen only once; the top ten take 3% to 4%. The same data also went into a second study, on regulatory T cells.

Sequences were obtained from CD4+ effector T cells sorted from blood. Receptors were obtained from a human donor in good health. CDR3s include the opening cysteine and the closing phenylalanine or tryptophan. A D gene is named only where the DNA matches it firmly. Size tells how often a clone was seen (once, few, many) or the class of an expanded clone, and some rows leave it out.

D gene: TRBD1; J gene: TRBJ1-1; clone size: -; V gene: TRBV10-3; CDR3 protein: CAITQTGGTEAFF; CDR3 DNA: TGTGCCATCACCCAGACAGGGGGCACTGAAGCTTTCTTT
D gene: -; J gene: TRBJ1-6; clone size: few; V gene: TRBV11-2; CDR3 protein: CASSPQGFSLSPLHF; CDR3 DNA: TGTGCCAGCAGCCCCCAGGGATTCTCCCTCTCACCCCTCCACTTT
D gene: -; J gene: TRBJ1-3; clone size: -; V gene: TRBV19; CDR3 protein: CASSYGAVRRLSSGNTIYF; CDR3 DNA: TGTGCCAGTAGTTATGGGGCTGTACGCAGGCTGAGCTCTGGAAACACCATATATTTT
D gene: TRBD1; J gene: TRBJ2-5; clone size: -; V gene: TRBV5-1; CDR3 protein: CASSLGTGIMETQYF; CDR3 DNA: TGCGCCAGCAGCTTGGGGACAGGGATCATGGAGACCCAGTACTTC
D gene: -; J gene: TRBJ1-2; clone size: -; V gene: TRBV28; CDR3 protein: CASSFKGTGYTF; CDR3 DNA: TGTGCCAGCAGTTTTAAGGGGACCGGCTACACCTTC
D gene: -; J gene: TRBJ2-2; clone size: -; V gene: TRBV10-3; CDR3 protein: CAISDSRNTGELFF; CDR3 DNA: TGTGCCATCAGTGATTCCAGGAACACCGGGGAGCTGTTTTTT
D gene: -; J gene: TRBJ1-2; clone size: few; V gene: TRBV2; CDR3 protein: CASNKGTTLNYGYTF; CDR3 DNA: TGTGCCAGCAATAAGGGCACGACACTAAACTATGGCTACACCTTC
D gene: -; J gene: TRBJ2-1; clone size: -; V gene: TRBV10-3; CDR3 protein: CAISGKQGIEQFF; CDR3 DNA: TGTGCCATCAGTGGGAAGCAGGGCATCGAGCAGTTCTTC
D gene: -; J gene: TRBJ2-7; clone size: once; V gene: TRBV7-9; CDR3 protein: CASSSAAGSYEQYF; CDR3 DNA: TGTGCCAGCAGTTCTGCGGCAGGATCCTACGAGCAGTACTTC
D gene: TRBD1; J gene: TRBJ2-7; clone size: -; V gene: TRBV2; CDR3 protein: CASSAGTGDYEQYF; CDR3 DNA: TGTGCCAGCAGTGCCGGGACAGGGGACTACGAGCAGTACTTC
D gene: -; J gene: TRBJ1-3; clone size: -; V gene: TRBV9; CDR3 protein: CASSIRGGDSSGNTIYF; CDR3 DNA: TGTGCCAGCAGCATTCGCGGGGGGGACTCCTCTGGAAACACCATATATTTT
D gene: TRBD2; J gene: TRBJ2-5; clone size: -; V gene: TRBV7-7; CDR3 protein: CASSRSGGLSETQYF; CDR3 DNA: TGTGCTAGCAGCCGTAGCGGGGGTCTATCCGAGACCCAGTACTTC
D gene: -; J gene: TRBJ2-2; clone size: few; V gene: TRBV18; CDR3 protein: CASSPTWADTGELFF; CDR3 DNA: TGTGCCAGCTCACCAACTTGGGCAGACACCGGGGAGCTGTTTTTT
D gene: TRBD1; J gene: TRBJ2-6; clone size: -; V gene: TRBV11-3; CDR3 protein: CASSRTGDSGANVLTF; CDR3 DNA: TGTGCCAGCAGCCGGACAGGAGATTCTGGGGCCAACGTCCTGACTTTC
D gene: -; J gene: TRBJ1-1; clone size: -; V gene: TRBV11-3; CDR3 protein: CASSLSGLSTEAFF; CDR3 DNA: TGTGCCAGCAGCTTAAGCGGACTGAGTACTGAAGCTTTCTTT
D gene: TRBD1; J gene: TRBJ1-6; clone size: few; V gene: TRBV5-1; CDR3 protein: CASSFGQGDSPLHF; CDR3 DNA: TGCGCCAGCAGCTTCGGACAGGGAGATTCACCCCTCCACTTT
D gene: -; J gene: TRBJ2-7; clone size: -; V gene: TRBV18; CDR3 protein: CASSPPNRVSYEQYF; CDR3 DNA: TGTGCCAGCTCACCACCGAACAGGGTCTCCTACGAGCAGTACTTC
D gene: -; J gene: TRBJ1-2; clone size: -; V gene: TRBV30; CDR3 protein: CACQWTQVRYGYTF; CDR3 DNA: TGTGCCTGCCAATGGACACAAGTCCGGTATGGCTACACCTTC
D gene: -; J gene: TRBJ2-5; clone size: -; V gene: TRBV5-1; CDR3 protein: CASSPEDSLRQETQYF; CDR3 DNA: TGCGCCAGCAGCCCTGAGGACAGTTTAAGGCAAGAGACCCAGTACTTC
D gene: -; J gene: TRBJ2-3; clone size: -; V gene: TRBV27; CDR3 protein: CASSSARGATQYF; CDR3 DNA: TGTGCCAGCAGTTCAGCCCGGGGGGCTACGCAGTATTTT
D gene: -; J gene: TRBJ1-5; clone size: -; V gene: TRBV5-8; CDR3 protein: CASTPGQIYSNQPQHF; CDR3 DNA: TGTGCCAGCACCCCGGGGCAAATCTATAGCAATCAGCCCCAGCATTTT
D gene: -; J gene: TRBJ2-7; clone size: -; V gene: TRBV6-5; CDR3 protein: CASKAGSYEQYF; CDR3 DNA: TGTGCCAGCAAGGCAGGGTCCTACGAGCAGTACTTC
D gene: -; J gene: TRBJ1-1; clone size: -; V gene: TRBV18; CDR3 protein: CASSPPARPPSNTEAFF; CDR3 DNA: TGTGCCAGCTCACCACCGGCGCGGCCACCTTCGAACACTGAAGCTTTCTTT
D gene: TRBD2; J gene: TRBJ2-2; clone size: -; V gene: TRBV7-3; CDR3 protein: CASSLNGGANLDTGELFF; CDR3 DNA: TGTGCCAGCAGCTTAAACGGGGGGGCCAACCTGGACACCGGGGAGCTGTTTTTT
D gene: TRBD2; J gene: TRBJ2-2; clone size: -; V gene: TRBV5-1; CDR3 protein: CASSWGLAGNTGELFF; CDR3 DNA: TGCGCCAGCAGCTGGGGACTAGCGGGGAACACCGGGGAGCTGTTTTTT
D gene: -; J gene: TRBJ2-7; clone size: -; V gene: TRBV6-5; CDR3 protein: CASSSRRGYEQYF; CDR3 DNA: TGTGCCAGCAGTTCGAGAAGGGGGTACGAGCAGTACTTC
D gene: -; J gene: TRBJ2-2; clone size: -; V gene: TRBV5-1; CDR3 protein: CASSLNSHTGELFF; CDR3 DNA: TGCGCCAGCAGCTTGAATAGTCACACCGGGGAGCTGTTTTTT
D gene: -; J gene: TRBJ2-7; clone size: -; V gene: TRBV6-5; CDR3 protein: CASSNDRQTYEQYF; CDR3 DNA: TGTGCCAGCTCCAACGATAGACAGACCTACGAGCAGTACTTC
D gene: -; J gene: TRBJ2-7; clone size: -; V gene: TRBV28; CDR3 protein: CASSTGTSRGGYEQYF; CDR3 DNA: TGTGCCAGCAGTACCGGGACTTCCCGTGGGGGGTACGAGCAGTACTTC
D gene: -; J gene: TRBJ1-1; clone size: -; V gene: TRBV11-2; CDR3 protein: CASSLRDLDTEAFF; CDR3 DNA: TGTGCCAGCAGCTTAAGGGATTTGGACACTGAAGCTTTCTTT
D gene: TRBD1; J gene: TRBJ1-2; clone size: -; V gene: TRBV28; CDR3 protein: CASSFSGGPGGFGGYTF; CDR3 DNA: TGTGCCAGCAGTTTTTCCGGGGGTCCAGGGGGCTTTGGTGGCTACACCTTC
D gene: TRBD1; J gene: TRBJ1-5; clone size: -; V gene: TRBV6-6; CDR3 protein: CASSADRGLPRPQHF; CDR3 DNA: TGTGCCAGCAGTGCCGACAGGGGCCTGCCCAGGCCCCAGCATTTT
D gene: TRBD1; J gene: TRBJ1-1; clone size: once; V gene: TRBV7-2; CDR3 protein: CASSLTGQLNTEAFF; CDR3 DNA: TGTGCCAGCAGTTTGACAGGGCAACTCAACACTGAAGCTTTCTTT
D gene: -; J gene: TRBJ1-5; clone size: -; V gene: TRBV7-2; CDR3 protein: CASSPLGAAGGGSQPQHF; CDR3 DNA: TGTGCCAGCAGCCCCCTGGGGGCGGCCGGGGGGGGGAGTCAGCCCCAGCATTTT
D gene: -; J gene: TRBJ1-1; clone size: -; V gene: TRBV25-1; CDR3 protein: CASSEMGGADSEAFF; CDR3 DNA: TGTGCCAGCAGTGAAATGGGAGGTGCGGATTCTGAAGCTTTCTTT
D gene: TRBD1; J gene: TRBJ1-1; clone size: -; V gene: TRBV9; CDR3 protein: CASSPNRGGTEAFF; CDR3 DNA: TGTGCCAGCAGCCCTAACAGGGGAGGCACTGAAGCTTTCTTT
D gene: -; J gene: TRBJ1-3; clone size: once; V gene: TRBV11-3; CDR3 protein: CASSSGQTSDTIYF; CDR3 DNA: TGTGCCAGCAGCTCAGGACAGACATCGGACACCATATATTTT
D gene: -; J gene: TRBJ1-1; clone size: -; V gene: TRBV7-9; CDR3 protein: CASSRGGGLRTEAFF; CDR3 DNA: TGTGCCAGCAGTCGGGGCGGGGGGCTACGGACTGAAGCTTTCTTT
D gene: -; J gene: TRBJ2-5; clone size: -; V gene: TRBV5-1; CDR3 protein: CASAARTPQETQYF; CDR3 DNA: TGCGCCAGCGCCGCCCGGACACCCCAAGAGACCCAGTACTTC
D gene: -; J gene: TRBJ1-3; clone size: -; V gene: TRBV6-1; CDR3 protein: CASKDSLNSGNTIYF; CDR3 DNA: TGTGCCAGCAAAGACTCATTAAACTCTGGAAACACCATATATTTT
D gene: TRBD1; J gene: TRBJ1-5; clone size: -; V gene: TRBV6-1; CDR3 protein: CASTRDRNQPQHF; CDR3 DNA: TGTGCCAGCACCCGGGACAGGAATCAGCCCCAGCATTTT
D gene: TRBD1; J gene: TRBJ2-7; clone size: few; V gene: TRBV9; CDR3 protein: CASSVGGQASSYEQYF; CDR3 DNA: TGTGCCAGCAGCGTAGGTGGACAGGCAAGCTCCTACGAGCAGTACTTC
D gene: -; J gene: TRBJ1-3; clone size: -; V gene: TRBV7-2; CDR3 protein: CASSLGTSGASGNTIYF; CDR3 DNA: TGTGCCAGCAGCTTAGGTACGTCGGGCGCCTCTGGAAACACCATATATTTT
D gene: -; J gene: TRBJ2-3; clone size: -; V gene: TRBV6-6; CDR3 protein: CASSGRGGSSTDTQYF; CDR3 DNA: TGTGCCAGCAGCGGCAGGGGGGGTTCTAGCACAGATACGCAGTATTTT
D gene: -; J gene: TRBJ2-1; clone size: -; V gene: TRBV28; CDR3 protein: CASSLGAENEQFF; CDR3 DNA: TGTGCCAGCAGTTTAGGGGCGGAAAATGAGCAGTTCTTC
D gene: -; J gene: TRBJ1-3; clone size: -; V gene: TRBV9; CDR3 protein: CASSALHPGTTGNTIYF; CDR3 DNA: TGTGCCAGCAGCGCCCTTCACCCCGGGACGACGGGAAACACCATATATTTT
D gene: -; J gene: TRBJ1-1; clone size: -; V gene: TRBV27; CDR3 protein: CASSPARNTMNTEAFF; CDR3 DNA: TGTGCCAGCAGTCCGGCACGGAACACAATGAACACTGAAGCTTTCTTT
D gene: -; J gene: TRBJ2-3; clone size: -; V gene: TRBV15; CDR3 protein: CATSRDRRTTQYF; CDR3 DNA: TGTGCCACCAGCAGAGATCGCCGGACTACGCAGTATTTT
D gene: -; J gene: TRBJ2-7; clone size: -; V gene: TRBV7-3; CDR3 protein: CASSAGTTYEQYF; CDR3 DNA: TGTGCCAGCAGCGCCGGGACAACCTACGAGCAGTACTTC
D gene: -; J gene: TRBJ2-1; clone size: few; V gene: TRBV5-1; CDR3 protein: CASSLADSEEQFF; CDR3 DNA: TGCGCCAGCAGCTTGGCCGACTCCGAGGAGCAGTTCTTC